Following are 18 T cell receptor beta chains from one sample sequenced in a study of shared clonotypes between healthy human individuals. Selected positively for CCR7 and CD45RO-negative, naive CD8 cells excluded terminally differentiated effector memory CD45RA+ cells. Profiling relied on immunoSEQ multiplex PCR, and the TCRdb table lists in-frame clones only, not all of them. The sample lists millions of clones; around 96% were seen once. The sequencing sample was made of naive CD8+ T cells sorted from blood. The source is a man younger than 30 in good health.

This clone was seen a few times. The chain has TRBV30 and TRBJ2-1, with 8 bases lining up with TRBD1. The CDR3 totals 12 residues. Trimming at V came to 8 bases and at J to 6 bases, leaving 6 bases not matched to a gene. The germline CDR1 and CDR2 sequences are GTSNPN and SVGIG (reference sequence). CDR3 residues: CARKTGGNEQFF. For the CDR3, the DNA is TGTGCCCGGAAAACAGGGGGCAATGAGCAGTTCTTC.

The chain employs TRBV29-1 and TRBJ2-1, with D possibly TRBD1 on 5 matching bases. The CDR3 has 11 residues. V lost 6 bases and J lost 5, with 8 bases in between. Germline V gene sequence: CDR1 SQVTM, CDR2 ANQGSEA. The CDR3 region has the DNA TGCAGCGTAGGACAAAACAATGAGCAGTTCTTC. It is translated as CSVGQNNEQFF.

This clone has just a few counts. This rearrangement joins TRBV19 to TRBJ1-2; TRBD1 matches at 7 bases. The CDR3 extends over 16 amino acids. Germline-derived CDR1 and CDR2 are LNHDA and SQIVND (reference sequence). V was pared by 10 bases and J by 3 bases, with 17 bases of the junction left unmatched. For the CDR3, the DNA is TGTGCCAACCGCGGAAGGGGGCCCGTCGTTTACTATGGCTACACCTTC. Protein sequence: CANRGRGPVVYYGYTF.

Details on this clone: Other DNA variants within this sample encode the same CDR3. This chain joins TRBV4-1 and TRBJ1-2; D is uncertain. V dropped 1 base and J dropped 4 bases, with 7 bases sitting between them. Germline-derived CDR1 and CDR2 are MGHRA and YSYEKL. CDR3 size: 13 residues. The CDR3 DNA is TGCGCCAGCAGCCAAGGAGGCGGCTATGGCTACACCTTC. It encodes CASSQGGGYGYTF.

The V gene is TRBV30, the J gene TRBJ2-7, with D hard to call. V dropped 5 bases and J dropped 1 base, with 12 bases sitting between them. Looked up from germline, CDR1 is GTSNPN and CDR2 is SVGIG (reference sequence). The CDR3 is 13 residues long. The DNA for the CDR3 is TGTGCCTGGGATCCCCCCCCTTCCTACGAGCAGTACTTC. This sequence encodes CAWDPPPSYEQYF.

The chain has TRBV7-9 and TRBJ2-5, with D tentatively TRBD2 (5 bases). Per the germline V gene, CDR1 is SEHNR and CDR2 is FQNEAQ (reference sequence). CDR3 size: 14 residues. V was shortened by 4 bases and J by 5 bases, with 14 bases between the two germline ends. The CDR3 DNA follows: TGTGCCAGCAGCTCCGCTTTAGCGTCGGAGACCCAGTACTTC. This sequence encodes CASSSALASETQYF.

The chain employs TRBV4-2 and TRBJ2-1; D unclear. V shed 4 bases and J shed 3 bases, with 7 bases lying between them. This CDR3 region has 13 residues. CDR1 and CDR2 (germline): LGHNA, YNFKEQ. CDR3 loop: CASSLLDYNEQFF. As DNA, the CDR3 is TGTGCCAGCAGCCTCCTAGACTACAATGAGCAGTTCTTC.

As concerns this clone: In the same sample, other DNA sequences code for this CDR3. The chain has TRBV7-9 and TRBJ1-2; D not certain. This CDR3 contains 12 residues. Germline CDR1 and CDR2: SEHNR and FQNEAQ (reference sequence). Trimming took off 5 bases at V and 3 bases at J, with 7 bases between the two ends. The CDR3 region is CASSHGDYGYTF. The CDR3 bases are TGTGCCAGCAGCCACGGAGACTATGGCTACACCTTC.

This chain uses TRBV5-1 with TRBJ1-1, with a tentative D call TRBD1 (5 bases). Germline lookup yields CDR1 SGHRS and CDR2 YFSETQ. CDR3 size: 15 residues. Trimming shortened V by 1 base and J by 7 bases, and 17 bases separated the two germline ends. This CDR3 is CASSLRAPRDGEAFF. The CDR3 DNA sequence: TGCGCCAGCAGCTTGAGAGCCCCCCGGGACGGTGAAGCTTTCTTT.

The CDR3 DNA is TGTGCCAGCAGCGCCGAGACAGGGGTGAACTATGGCTACACCTTC. It is translated as CASSAETGVNYGYTF. V gene TRBV9 combines with J gene TRBJ1-2; TRBD1 matches at 8 bases. CDR1 and CDR2 from the germline V gene are SGDLS and YYNGEE. V was clipped by 3 bases and J by 2 bases; unmatched bases: 6. CDR3 size: 15 residues.

The chain is built from TRBV13 and TRBJ2-7; 7 bases map to TRBD1. The junction had 2 bases not matched to a gene; V was cut back by 4 bases and J by 2 bases. This CDR3 is built from 13 residues. The V gene's germline CDR1 is PRHDT and CDR2 FYEKMQ (reference sequence). CDR3 protein: CASSSGQPYEQYF. CDR3 DNA: TGTGCCAGCAGCTCGGGACAGCCCTACGAGCAGTACTTC.

Worth noting for this clone: Other DNA sequences within the sample encode an identical CDR3. This chain connects TRBV4-1 to TRBJ2-7; D gene unclear. Trimming pared 1 base from V and 4 bases from J, leaving 5 bases between. This CDR3 contains 12 residues. Germline V gene sequence: CDR1 MGHRA, CDR2 YSYEKL. CDR3 residues: CASSQVGYEQYF. Here the CDR3 DNA reads TGCGCCAGCAGCCAAGTTGGTTACGAGCAGTACTTC.

The J gene is TRBJ2-2, the V gene TRBV6-1; D possibly corresponds to TRBD1 (5 bases). The CDR3 is made up of 13 amino acids. Trimming shortened V by 10 bases and J by 2 bases, and 11 bases separated the two germline ends. Germline CDR1 MNHNS, CDR2 SASEGT. The CDR3 region is CATGRDNTGELFF. The CDR3 nucleotides are TGTGCCACTGGCAGGGATAACACCGGGGAGCTGTTTTTT.

The rearrangement joins TRBV5-4 to TRBJ1-1, with D unresolved. Trimming took 0 bases from V and 6 from J, leaving 9 bases between them. CDR1 SGHNT and CDR2 YYREEE come from the germline V gene (reference sequence). This CDR3 comprises 13 residues. The CDR3 region has the DNA TGTGCCAGCAGCTTGGCGGGGTCGGCTGAAGCTTTCTTT. This gives the protein CASSLAGSAEAFF.

This clone was seen once. The rearrangement joins TRBV7-3 to TRBJ2-7; unclear D gene. The CDR3 is 12 amino acids. V lost 5 bases, J lost 7 bases, and 12 bases lay in between. Germline loops: CDR1 SGHTA, CDR2 FQGTGA. In DNA, the CDR3 is TGTGCCAGCAGCCCCTCTGACAAGGAGCAGTACTTC. Amino acid sequence: CASSPSDKEQYF.

This chain uses TRBV6-6 with TRBJ1-1; D possibly corresponds to TRBD1 (6 bases). Germline V gives CDR1 MNHNY, CDR2 SVGAGI (reference sequence). The V end lost 3 bases, the J end lost 10 bases, and 24 bases lay between the germline ends. The CDR3 contains 16 residues. The CDR3 region is CASSYSLSGEDGVAFF. CDR3 sequence (DNA): TGTGCCAGCAGTTATAGCTTGTCAGGGGAGGATGGAGTAGCTTTCTTT.

As regards this clone: The identical CDR3 is also encoded by other nucleotide sequences in the sample. The J gene is TRBJ2-7, the V gene TRBV9; 11 bases map to TRBD1. Germline V gene lookup returns CDR1 SGDLS and CDR2 YYNGEE. With V trimmed by 2 bases and J by 5 bases, 3 bases remained unmatched. This CDR3 has 14 residues. The CDR3 sequence is CASSVGQGANEQYF. CDR3 nucleotides: TGTGCCAGCAGCGTCGGACAGGGGGCAAACGAGCAGTACTTC.

The gene calls are TRBV6-1 and TRBJ1-4, with D tentatively TRBD1 (5 bases). Germline CDR1 and CDR2: MNHNS and SASEGT. Between the trimmed V and J ends, which lost 3 bases and 6 bases, there was a span of 14 bases. CDR3 length: 15 amino acids. For the CDR3, the DNA is TGTGCCAGCAGTGACCCGGGACGGCGAGATGAAAAACTGTTTTTT. This encodes CASSDPGRRDEKLFF.